One sample yielded the 28 T cell receptor beta chains listed below, sequenced in a study of tumor-infiltrating lymphocytes in oesophageal squamous cell carcinoma. TCRdb itself ran the PCR reads through MiXCR, one entry per CDR3 protein. Of some 16,000 distinct CDR3 sequences in the sample, roughly 50% were seen once. Sequenced material: esophageal tumor tissue. Receptor source: a male donor with esophageal squamous cell carcinoma.

V gene TRBV7-6 combines with J gene TRBJ2-2; D possibly corresponds to TRBD2 (5 bases). V was shortened by 5 bases and J by 5 bases, with 9 bases between the two germline ends. Germline values: CDR1 SGHVS, CDR2 FNYEAQ. The CDR3 runs 13 residues. The CDR3 sequence is CASSPTGTGELFF. As DNA, the CDR3 is TGTGCCAGCAGCCCGACGGGAACCGGGGAGCTGTTTTTT.

This chain connects TRBV6-1 to TRBJ1-1; D is uncertain. The V gene lost 6 bases and the J gene lost 2 bases, with 13 bases spanning the gap. From germline, CDR1 is MNHNS and CDR2 SASEGT. This CDR3 comprises 14 residues. The CDR3 coding sequence is TGTGCCAGCAGCCTTCCTACAGCTAACACTGAAGCTTTCTTT. This encodes CASSLPTANTEAFF.

Points on this clonotype: This sequence may be a read error, since a much larger clone differs from it by one base. The chain couples TRBV5-1 to TRBJ2-3; perhaps TRBD2 as D (6 bases). The better agreement between TRBJ2-7 and the DNA end casts doubt on the J call. From germline, CDR1 is SGHRS and CDR2 YFSETQ. This CDR3 region has 12 residues. The CDR3 bases are TGCGCCAGCAGCCTGGACTACAATGAGCAGTACTTC. It translates to CASSLDYNEQYF.

To note about this clonotype: With a much larger clone just one base away, this may be a read error. V gene TRBV7-6 combines with J gene TRBJ2-5; D is ambiguous. The DNA matches TRBJ2-1 better at its end, which makes the J call doubtful. The length of the CDR3 is 15 residues. Germline CDR1 SGHVS, CDR2 FNYEAQ. The CDR3 is CASSLNQLEPYEQFF. The CDR3 nucleotides read TGTGCCAGCAGCTTGAATCAATTGGAACCCTACGAGCAGTTCTTC.

This clonotype was detected many times. It may be a read error: a sequence one base away is much more abundant. CDR3 in amino acids: CASSPRGLAGGEQYF. The CDR3, as DNA: TGTGCCAGCTCACCACGGGGACTAGCGGGAGGTGAGCAGTACTTC. J is TRBJ2-5 and V is TRBV18; 15 bases line up with TRBD2. CDR1 and CDR2 (germline): KGHSH, LQKENI. Trimming cost V 1 base and J 11 bases; bases outside gene matches: 5. The CDR3 consists of 15 residues.

V gene TRBV6-1 combines with J gene TRBJ2-1; TRBD2 matches 13 bases. The J call is doubtful: the DNA matches TRBJ2-7 better. The CDR3 extends over 16 amino acids. Germline lookup yields CDR1 MNHNS and CDR2 SASEGT. CDR3 DNA sequence: TGTGCCAGCAGACCACGGACTAGCGGGAGAGGAAATGAGCAGTACTTC. Translating gives CASRPRTSGRGNEQYF.

The J gene is TRBJ2-7, the V gene TRBV7-2; 7 nucleotides agree with TRBD2. The length of the CDR3 is 15 residues. The germline gives CDR1 SGHTA, CDR2 FQGNSA. Trimming took 5 bases from V and 3 from J; bases not matched to a gene: 10. The CDR3 region is CASSPEHSGHYEQYF. The CDR3 DNA reads TGTGCCAGCAGCCCCGAACATAGCGGGCACTACGAGCAGTACTTC.

The chain combines TRBV6-1 with TRBJ2-5; 8 positions agree with TRBD2. With the DNA end fitting TRBJ2-3 better, the J assignment may be wrong. The germline gives CDR1 MNHNS, CDR2 SASEGT. The CDR3 contains 15 residues. CDR3 region: CASSGKREYLDTQYF. The CDR3 DNA follows: TGTGCCAGCAGTGGAAAGCGGGAGTATCTAGATACGCAGTATTTT.

V gene TRBV5-4 combines with J gene TRBJ1-1; 8 bases map to TRBD1. CDR3 length equals 15 residues. The germline V gene encodes CDR1 SGHNT and CDR2 YYREEE (reference sequence). V lost 1 base, J lost 3 bases, and 5 bases stayed unmatched. The CDR3 sequence is CASSLRTGRDTEAFF. In DNA, the CDR3 is TGTGCCAGCAGCTTGAGGACAGGGAGGGACACTGAAGCTTTCTTT.

This chain joins TRBV7-2 and TRBJ1-6, with TRBD1 matching over 10 bases. The CDR3 spans 15 residues. Trimming cost V 5 bases and J 6 bases; bases outside gene matches: 4. CDR1 and CDR2 from the germline V gene are SGHTA and FQGNSA. The CDR3 spells CASSRQGASNSPLHF. DNA for the CDR3: TGTGCCAGCAGCCGACAGGGGGCCAGTAATTCACCCCTCCACTTT.

This clonotype is classed as large (0.1 to 1%). This chain links TRBV7-2 with TRBJ2-1; TRBD2 matches 9 bases. The CDR3 extends over 18 amino acids. Trimming took 3 bases from V and 7 from J; bases not matched to a gene: 16. Germline CDR1 SGHTA, CDR2 FQGNSA. The CDR3 here is CASSLAFAGLAFGNEQFF. The CDR3 bases are TGTGCCAGCAGCTTGGCCTTCGCGGGACTAGCATTTGGTAATGAGCAGTTCTTC.

This clonotype was observed a handful of times. The J gene is TRBJ2-5, the V gene TRBV24-1; TRBD1 or TRBD2 may be the D gene (5 bases each). CDR3 size: 14 residues. Germline CDR1 KGHDR, CDR2 SFDVKD. V lost 4 bases, J lost 4 bases, and 12 bases lay in between. CDR3 sequence: CATSETGTGETQYF. The CDR3 bases are TGTGCCACCAGTGAGACCGGGACCGGAGAGACCCAGTACTTC.

Of note for this clonotype: The CDR3 end shows no conserved phenylalanine or tryptophan, and so a read error is likely. Because the CDR3's place on the DNA is in doubt, the DNA is left out and the CDR3 is given as listed by TCRdb. The V call is TRBV7-4, the J call TRBJ2-3; the D call TRBD1 from the table was never checked on the DNA. CDR1 and CDR2 from the germline V gene are SGHVT and SQSDAQ. Ends included, the CDR3 has 18 residues. The CDR3 is CASNDFPGQGTYEQYFGP.

This clonotype was counted a few times. The chain has TRBV6-1 and TRBJ2-3, with D perhaps given as TRBD1 or TRBD2 (6 bases each). The germline V gene encodes CDR1 MNHNS and CDR2 SASEGT. V lost 3 bases, J lost 0 bases, and 10 bases lay in between. This CDR3 comprises 15 residues. The CDR3 sequence is CASSEGAGSTDTQYF. CDR3 bases: TGTGCCAGCAGTGAGGGGGCGGGGAGCACAGATACGCAGTATTTT.

The gene calls are TRBV6-1 and TRBJ2-2; 11 bases match TRBD2. The CDR3 consists of 15 residues. The V segment lost 6 bases and the J segment 5 bases; nucleotides outside the gene matches: 5. Per germline, CDR1 MNHNS and CDR2 SASEGT. CDR3: CASSPGTSGTGELFF. In DNA, the CDR3 is TGTGCCAGCAGCCCCGGGACTAGCGGTACCGGGGAGCTGTTTTTT.

This chain connects TRBV7-3 to TRBJ2-5; D call uncertain. Germline-derived CDR1 and CDR2 are SGHTA and FQGTGA. The CDR3 is 15 residues long. Trimming took off 5 bases at V and 5 bases at J, with 18 bases between the two ends. CDR3 sequence (DNA): TGTGCCAGCAGCCCAGGTAGTTTCGTGTGGGAGACCCAGTACTTC. Its protein is CASSPGSFVWETQYF.

This clonotype was detected once. The V and J genes are TRBV12-3 or TRBV12-4 and TRBJ2-7, with D hard to call. The J call may not be correct, given that the DNA end is closer to TRBJ2-5. There are 11 residues in the CDR3. The CDR3, as DNA: TGTGCCAGCAGCGTATTGGAGACCCAGTACTTC. Translation gives CASSVLETQYF.

This sequence joins TRBV4-1 and TRBJ2-7, with D possibly TRBD2 on 7 matching bases. The CDR3 loop spans 18 amino acids. Germline V gene lookup returns CDR1 MGHRA and CDR2 YSYEKL. The V gene lost 4 bases and the J gene lost 7 bases, with 29 bases spanning the gap. CDR3 DNA: TGCGCCAGCAGCCCAAAGGTGGGGGGAGGGGGGGCAGGTAATGAGCAGTACTTC. This encodes CASSPKVGGGGAGNEQYF.

The gene calls are TRBV12-3 or TRBV12-4 and TRBJ2-1, with D perhaps TRBD1 (5 bases). V lost 3 bases, J lost 5 bases, and 8 bases lay in between. This CDR3 region has 13 residues. This CDR3 is CASSFQTDNEQFF. DNA of the CDR3: TGTGCCAGCAGTTTTCAGACAGACAATGAGCAGTTCTTC.

By share, this clonotype ranks as medium-sized (0.01 to 0.1%). The gene calls are TRBV28 and TRBJ2-1; a possible D gene is TRBD1 (5 bases). CDR1 MDHEN and CDR2 SYDVKM come from the germline V gene. The CDR3 covers 13 residues. Between the trimmed V and J ends, which lost 7 bases and 10 bases, there was a span of 17 bases. The CDR3 DNA reads as TGTGCCAGCACCGAAAGCAGGGCTCGGGAGCAGTTCTTC. This encodes CASTESRAREQFF. The full variable domain, completed using reference TRBV28 and TRBJ2-1, is DVKVTQSSRYLVKRTGEKVFLECVQDMDHENMFWYRQDPGLGLRLIYFSYDVKMKEKGDIPEGYSVSREKKERFSLILESASTNQTSMYLCASTESRAREQFFGPGTRLTVL.

The chain links TRBV5-1 to TRBJ2-7; D is unclear. CDR1 is SGHRS, CDR2 YFSETQ, per germline. The V end lost 3 bases, the J end lost 6 bases, and 16 bases lay between the germline ends. There are 14 residues in the CDR3. The CDR3 DNA follows: TGCGCCAGCAGCTATTCAGCGACCTTCGGCGAGCAGTACTTC. Its translation is CASSYSATFGEQYF. Drawing the rest from reference TRBV5-1 and TRBJ2-7, the complete variable domain is KAGVTQTPRYLIKTRGQQVTLSCSPISGHRSVSWYQQTPGQGLQFLFEYFSETQRNKGNFPGRFSGRQFSNSRSEMNVSTLELGDSALYLCASSYSATFGEQYFGPGTRLTVT.

This clonotype has a count of ten or more. The chain carries TRBV12-3 or TRBV12-4 and TRBJ2-4, with D possibly being TRBD2 (5 bases). Near its end, the DNA agrees better with TRBJ2-7, so the J call may be wrong. The CDR3 totals 14 residues. The CDR3 is CASSLATAGYEQYF. In DNA form, the CDR3 reads TGTGCCAGCAGTTTAGCGACCGCGGGCTACGAGCAGTACTTC.

This clonotype was observed a few times. The gene calls are TRBV7-2 and TRBJ2-1; TRBD2 aligns across 13 bases. The CDR3 spans 15 residues. The ends lost 4 bases at V and 8 bases at J; junction bases unmatched: 5. Germline V gives CDR1 SGHTA, CDR2 FQGNSA. The CDR3 DNA sequence: TGTGCCAGCAGCTGGACTAGCGGGGGTAGGGATGAGCAGTTCTTC. Translated: CASSWTSGGRDEQFF.

There are many counts of this clonotype. The chain is built from TRBV6-1 and TRBJ2-5, with D maybe TRBD1 (6 bases). CDR3 length: 15 amino acids. V was trimmed by 5 bases and J by 2 bases, leaving 15 bases between them. The germline gives CDR1 MNHNS, CDR2 SASEGT. CDR3 DNA: TGTGCCAGCAGTCTGCTTACAGGGCAACAAGAGACCCAGTACTTC. Amino acids: CASSLLTGQQETQYF.

This clonotype was picked up many times. V gene TRBV28 combines with J gene TRBJ1-2; D is unresolved. This CDR3 has 11 residues. Trimming shortened V by 5 bases and J by 8 bases, and 9 bases separated the two germline ends. Germline lookup yields CDR1 MDHEN and CDR2 SYDVKM. The CDR3 bases are TGTGCCAGCAGTCAGACGAGGGGCTACACCTTC. Protein: CASSQTRGYTF.

This clonotype appeared once. The rearrangement links TRBV7-6 to TRBJ2-1; D is unresolved. The ends were cut back, 0 bases at V and 10 bases at J, with 10 bases in the middle. The CDR3 spans 13 residues. The germline gives CDR1 SGHVS, CDR2 FNYEAQ. CDR3 residues: CASSLAAIYEQFF. The CDR3 coding sequence is TGTGCCAGCAGCTTAGCGGCCATTTACGAGCAGTTCTTC.

By its share, this clonotype is large. The gene calls are TRBV7-2 and TRBJ2-7, with TRBD1 matching 9 bases. The CDR3 extends over 14 amino acids. Germline CDR1 reads SGHTA; CDR2 reads FQGNSA. Trimming took 5 bases from V and 3 from J; bases not matched to a gene: 5. CDR3 region: CASSRQGGVYEQYF. As DNA, the CDR3 is TGTGCCAGCAGCCGACAGGGGGGAGTCTACGAGCAGTACTTC.

This clonotype is medium-sized in the sample. The chain is built from TRBV28 and TRBJ1-2, with D tentatively TRBD1 (5 bases). V was trimmed by 6 bases and J by 4 bases, leaving 15 bases between them. Looked up from germline, CDR1 is MDHEN and CDR2 is SYDVKM. There are 14 residues in the CDR3. Here the CDR3 reads CASRATGLGYGYTF. CDR3 nucleotides: TGTGCCAGCAGAGCAACGGGGCTAGGCTATGGCTACACCTTC.